These 11 T cell receptor beta chains share one sample of origin, sequenced in a study of cytotoxic CD8 clonotypes in ibrutinib-treated CLL. Produced via immunoSEQ multiplex PCR; TCRdb's table is partial and in-frame only. The sample gives about 50,000 clones, roughly 57% of which show up once; around 30% is in the top ten. Sample: PBMCs, taken after 24 months of ibrutinib treatment. These receptors originate from a human donor with chronic lymphocytic leukemia.

This chain joins TRBV27 and TRBJ2-3; 9 bases map to TRBD2. Germline CDR1 is MNHEY and CDR2 is SMNVEV (reference sequence). The V gene end was trimmed by 6 bases and the J gene end by 4 bases; junction bases not matched to a gene: 11. The CDR3 is 16 amino acids. The CDR3 nucleotides read TGTGCCAGCAGGCCCCGTGGGCGGGGGGGTCCAGATACGCAGTATTTT. It specifies CASRPRGRGGPDTQYF.

The chain employs TRBV28 and TRBJ1-6, with D possibly matching TRBD1 (6 bases). From germline, CDR1 is MDHEN and CDR2 SYDVKM. V was cut by 4 bases and J by 0 bases, with 16 bases left in between. The CDR3 runs 18 residues. CDR3 nucleotide sequence: TGTGCCAGCAGTTCTTATGTAGGGGGTAGCTCCTATAATTCACCCCTCCACTTT. The encoded protein is CASSSYVGGSSYNSPLHF. The complete variable domain, with remaining parts taken from reference TRBV28 and TRBJ1-6, reads DVKVTQSSRYLVKRTGEKVFLECVQDMDHENMFWYRQDPGLGLRLIYFSYDVKMKEKGDIPEGYSVSREKKERFSLILESASTNQTSMYLCASSSYVGGSSYNSPLHFGNGTRLTVT.

V and J are TRBV27 and TRBJ2-7, with D possibly TRBD1 on 6 matching bases. V was trimmed by 0 bases and J by 3 bases, leaving 12 bases between them. Germline V CDR1 and CDR2: MNHEY, SMNVEV (reference sequence). CDR3 length: 15 amino acids. CDR3 region: CASSLSPGAVYEQYF. The DNA of the CDR3 is TGTGCCAGCAGTTTATCTCCAGGGGCGGTCTACGAGCAGTACTTC.

This clone appeared a few times. The chain couples TRBV5-1 to TRBJ1-6; D not certain. Between the trimmed V and J ends, which lost 1 base and 0 bases, there was a span of 17 bases. This CDR3 has 19 amino acids. CDR1 is SGHRS and CDR2 is YFSETQ in the germline V gene. The CDR3, as DNA: TGCGCCAGCAGCTTGCGAGGAAGAATTAGGAGCTCCTATAATTCACCCCTCCACTTT. Protein sequence: CASSLRGRIRSSYNSPLHF. Drawing the rest from reference TRBV5-1 and TRBJ1-6, the complete variable domain is KAGVTQTPRYLIKTRGQQVTLSCSPISGHRSVSWYQQTPGQGLQFLFEYFSETQRNKGNFPGRFSGRQFSNSRSEMNVSTLELGDSALYLCASSLRGRIRSSYNSPLHFGNGTRLTVT.

A few counts support this clone. The J gene is TRBJ2-7, the V gene TRBV5-6; 7 bases are a match to TRBD1. Germline lookup yields CDR1 SGHDT and CDR2 YYEEEE. This CDR3 has 14 residues. J lost 2 bases, V lost 4 bases, and 6 bases had no gene match. CDR3 bases: TGTGCCAGCAGCCACAGGGGTGGGGCCTACGAGCAGTACTTC. It is translated as CASSHRGGAYEQYF.

This clone was counted a few times. The chain combines TRBV5-1 with TRBJ1-1; D may be TRBD1 (6 bases). The CDR3 consists of 16 residues. Trimming shortened V by 2 bases and J by 0 bases, and 14 bases separated the two germline ends. The germline gives CDR1 SGHRS, CDR2 YFSETQ. CDR3 DNA: TGCGCCAGCAGCTTCGCCCCGACAGGAATGAACACTGAAGCTTTCTTT. Translating it yields CASSFAPTGMNTEAFF.

This chain links TRBV6-5 with TRBJ2-3, with D perhaps matching TRBD1 (5 bases). This CDR3 has 11 residues. Trimming shortened V by 6 bases and J by 8 bases, and 9 bases separated the two germline ends. The germline CDR1 and CDR2 sequences are MNHEY and SVGAGI. Here the CDR3 DNA reads TGTGCCAGCAGCGGGCAGGGTACGCAGTATTTT. Amino acids: CASSGQGTQYF.

The chain joins TRBV27 to TRBJ2-3, with 11 bases fitting TRBD2. The V gene end was trimmed by 7 bases and the J gene end by 8 bases; junction bases not matched to a gene: 8. The germline CDR1 and CDR2 sequences are MNHEY and SMNVEV (reference sequence). CDR3 size: 14 residues. CDR3 amino acids: CASKTSGGTLTQYF. In DNA form, the CDR3 reads TGTGCCAGCAAAACTAGCGGGGGAACTCTTACGCAGTATTTT.

The V call is TRBV28, the J call TRBJ1-1; TRBD1 matches at 7 bases. The CDR3 is made up of 14 amino acids. Germline V gene sequence: CDR1 MDHEN, CDR2 SYDVKM. Losses at the gene ends were 5 bases for V and 2 bases for J; bases not matched to a gene: 5. The chain's CDR3 is CASSVTGTNTEAFF. The CDR3 region has the DNA TGTGCCAGCAGTGTGACAGGGACCAACACTGAAGCTTTCTTT. Filled out from reference TRBV28 and TRBJ1-1, the complete variable domain reads DVKVTQSSRYLVKRTGEKVFLECVQDMDHENMFWYRQDPGLGLRLIYFSYDVKMKEKGDIPEGYSVSREKKERFSLILESASTNQTSMYLCASSVTGTNTEAFFGQGTRLTVV.

The chain combines TRBV5-1 with TRBJ1-6; D possibly corresponds to TRBD1 (5 bases). Germline V CDR1 and CDR2: SGHRS, YFSETQ. The CDR3 extends over 17 amino acids. V was pared by 4 bases and J by 0 bases, with 14 bases between. The DNA of the CDR3 is TGCGCCAGCAGCCAGGGACCGGAACTCTCCTATAATTCACCCCTCCACTTT. Its protein is CASSQGPELSYNSPLHF. Variable domain in full (rest from reference TRBV5-1 and TRBJ1-6): KAGVTQTPRYLIKTRGQQVTLSCSPISGHRSVSWYQQTPGQGLQFLFEYFSETQRNKGNFPGRFSGRQFSNSRSEMNVSTLELGDSALYLCASSQGPELSYNSPLHFGNGTRLTVT.

This clone was detected many times. The V gene is TRBV5-4, the J gene TRBJ1-2; 8 nucleotides line up with TRBD1. The CDR3 totals 13 residues. The germline V gene has CDR1 SGHNT and CDR2 YYREEE (reference sequence). V was pared by 4 bases and J by 8 bases, with 7 bases of the junction left unmatched. The CDR3 reads CASSTQGAGGYTF. The DNA for the CDR3 is TGTGCCAGCAGCACCCAGGGGGCTGGGGGCTACACCTTC.